These T cell receptor beta chains were read from a single sample in a study of blood T cell repertoires in COVID-19. Sequencing was performed with immunoSEQ multiplex PCR; in TCRdb, only in-frame clones are kept and a portion is missing. The table includes 350,000 to 400,000 clones, more than 75% detected once. The source material was PBMCs or T cells enriched from blood (not recorded which). These receptors all come from a woman aged 25-40 years with acute COVID-19. CDR3s include the opening cysteine and the closing phenylalanine or tryptophan. Clone size is shown for a subset of rows, as once, few, many or a class of expanded clone.

>once|TRBV7-3|13|TRBJ1-1
CASSSQGNTEAFF
>.|TRBV21-1|18|TRBJ2-3
CASSKDWTGARIADTQYF
>.|TRBV6-1|16|TRBJ1-2
CASSEVSAGQGFGYTF
>once|TRBV7-2|13|TRBJ2-1
CASSRDYYNEQFF
>.|TRBV24-1|15|TRBJ1-5
CATSAGRGSNQPQHF
>.|TRBV2|15|TRBJ1-5
CASSPGRPQNQPQHF
>.|TRBV13|13|TRBJ1-4
CASSSTGGEKLFF
>.|TRBV7-6|13|TRBJ1-1
CASGLTVNTEAFF
>.|TRBV18|14|TRBJ1-4
CASSPNRGGEKLFF
>.|TRBV5-1|14|TRBJ2-1
CASSFGDRANEQFF
>.|TRBV6-6|13|TRBJ2-1
CASSYSSSNEQFF
>.|TRBV7-9|16|TRBJ2-3
CASSSLAGVRGDTQYF
>.|TRBV25-1|10|TRBJ1-2
CASSVGGTTF